This T cell receptor (beta chain) was observed in a study of T cells in Graves' hyperthyroidism and ophthalmopathy. A note on this clonotype: Its antigen is currently unknown.

Those patients with uncontrolled infection, other autoimmune disease, pregnancy or lactation were excluded. Study results and limitations: Blood samples included most of the expanded thyroid clonotypes exceeding 0.001.

What was amplified from RNA transcripts were TCR beta CDR3 regions. The TCR CDR3 first-round RT-PCR relied on the HTBI primer set. TCRdb passed the multiplex PCR reads through MiXCR, listing each CDR3 protein once. The data contain approximately 600,000 distinct CDR3 sequences, around 21% of them singletons. V was clipped by 2 bases and J by 4 bases, with 9 bases between them. The CDR3 runs 13 residues. From germline, CDR1 is DFQATT and CDR2 SNEGSKA (reference sequence). The chain carries TRBV20-1 and TRBJ1-5, with a tentative D call TRBD1 (5 bases). The sample comprised blood. This clonotype originated in a man aged 30 to 39 with Graves' ophthalmopathy. DNA for the CDR3: TGCAGTGCTAGACCTAGGGGAAATCAGCCCCAGCATTTT. As protein: CSARPRGNQPQHF.